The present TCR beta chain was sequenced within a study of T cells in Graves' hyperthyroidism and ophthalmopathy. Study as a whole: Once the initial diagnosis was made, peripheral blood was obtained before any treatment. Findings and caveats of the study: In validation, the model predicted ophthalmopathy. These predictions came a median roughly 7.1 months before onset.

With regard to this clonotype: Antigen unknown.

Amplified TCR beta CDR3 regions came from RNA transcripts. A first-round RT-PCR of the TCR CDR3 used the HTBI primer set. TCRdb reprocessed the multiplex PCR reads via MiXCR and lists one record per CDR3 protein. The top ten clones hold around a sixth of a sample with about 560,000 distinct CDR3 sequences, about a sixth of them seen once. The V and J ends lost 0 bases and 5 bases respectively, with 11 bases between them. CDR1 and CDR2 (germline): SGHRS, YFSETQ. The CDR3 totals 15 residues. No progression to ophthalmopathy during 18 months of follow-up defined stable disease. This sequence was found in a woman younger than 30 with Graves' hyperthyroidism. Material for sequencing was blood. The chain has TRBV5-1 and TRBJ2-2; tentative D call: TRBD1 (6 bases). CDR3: CASSLDRVYTGELFF. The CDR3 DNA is TGCGCCAGCAGCTTGGACAGGGTTTATACCGGGGAGCTGTTTTTT.